Shown below are 31 T cell receptor beta chains from a single sample sequenced in a study of post-analysis software for immune sequencing data. Study-level results: The study found TRBV5-6, TRBV5-1 and TRBV20-1 among 5 or 6 TRBV segments more frequent in patients than controls.

Their antigen targets remain unknown. The TCR beta cDNA libraries contained unique molecular identifiers. TCRdb fed the PCR reads into MiXCR, producing one record per CDR3 protein. This repertoire shows hundreds of thousands of distinct CDR3 sequences, 59% found once; its top ten account for roughly 10%. Sequencing was done on a sample of blood. The receptors here all came from a girl aged 2 to 9 with multiple sclerosis.

The V and J genes are TRBV11-1 and TRBJ2-1; D ambiguous. The CDR3 loop spans 12 amino acids. V lost 5 bases to trimming and J lost 5 bases, with 7 bases between them. The germline V gene has CDR1 SGHAT and CDR2 FQDESV (reference sequence). The CDR3 loop is CASSSSDNEQFF. The CDR3 DNA reads TGTGCCAGCAGCAGTAGTGACAATGAGCAGTTCTTC.

The chain links TRBV29-1 to TRBJ2-7; 7 bases align to TRBD1. CDR1 and CDR2 from the germline V gene are SQVTM and ANQGSEA. V lost 0 bases and J lost 3; bases outside the gene matches: 5. The CDR3 length is 14 residues. The CDR3 bases are TGCAGCGTTGAAGACCGACAGGGAATCTACGAGCAGTACTTC. It codes for CSVEDRQGIYEQYF.

J is TRBJ1-1 and V is TRBV6-5, with D unresolved. CDR3 size: 13 residues. V gave up 4 bases and J gave up 4 bases, with 10 bases separating them. Germline lookup yields CDR1 MNHEY and CDR2 SVGAGI. The CDR3 here is CASSFGGSTEAFF. The CDR3 bases are TGTGCCAGCAGTTTTGGAGGCAGCACTGAAGCTTTCTTT.

The rearrangement joins TRBV6-4 to TRBJ2-1; maybe TRBD1 (6 bases). Germline V gene lookup returns CDR1 MRHNA and CDR2 SNTAGT. The CDR3 runs 13 residues. Trimming shortened V by 4 bases and J by 10 bases, and 14 bases separated the two germline ends. The DNA of the CDR3 is TGTGCCAGCAGTGTGCTACCTCAGGGGGAGCAGTTCTTC. Its protein product is CASSVLPQGEQFF.

As regards this clonotype: An end of the junction does not agree with germline; a read error may underlie this. This chain connects TRBV27 to TRBJ2-3, with 11 bases matching TRBD2. Germline V gene lookup returns CDR1 MNHEY and CDR2 SMNVEV (reference sequence). CDR3 size: 21 residues. The CDR3, as DNA: TGTACCAGCAGTCCGACCTTTCTGGTAGCGGGAGGGCCAAGGACCACAGATACGCAGTATTTT. This sequence encodes CTSSPTFLVAGGPRTTDTQYF.

The chain is built from TRBV7-2 and TRBJ2-7; D ambiguous. Germline V gives CDR1 SGHTA, CDR2 FQGNSA. V was pared by 2 bases and J by 4 bases, with 6 bases between. The CDR3 loop spans 12 amino acids. The CDR3 coding sequence is TGTGCCAGCAGCTTAATATGGTACGAGCAGTACTTC. Protein product: CASSLIWYEQYF.

The V call is TRBV4-1, the J call TRBJ2-1; TRBD1 is a possible D gene (7 bases). V gave up 6 bases and J gave up 8 bases, with 20 bases separating them. This CDR3 has 15 residues. Germline V gene lookup returns CDR1 MGHRA and CDR2 YSYEKL. As DNA, the CDR3 is TGCGCCAGCAGTCCCAGACAGGGTAGGGGGGATGAGCAGTTCTTC. Residues: CASSPRQGRGDEQFF.

The chain employs TRBV4-1 and TRBJ1-4, with D unresolved. This CDR3 is built from 16 residues. The ends were cut back, 3 bases at V and 2 bases at J, with 13 bases in the middle. CDR1 and CDR2 from the germline V gene are MGHRA and YSYEKL. DNA of the CDR3: TGCGCCAGCAGCCAGTCGAAGTTGCCTACTAATGAAAAACTGTTTTTT. It translates to CASSQSKLPTNEKLFF.

The V and J genes are TRBV5-6 and TRBJ2-5; TRBD2 is a possible D gene (6 bases). The germline V gene encodes CDR1 SGHDT and CDR2 YYEEEE. With 3 bases removed from V and 0 bases from J, the gap between germline ends came to 18 bases. The length of the CDR3 is 17 residues. The CDR3 region is CASSYRAGTPYQETQYF. CDR3 DNA sequence: TGTGCCAGCAGCTACCGCGCCGGGACTCCATACCAAGAGACCCAGTACTTC. Using reference TRBV5-6 and TRBJ2-5 for the parts outside the CDR3, the full variable domain is DAGVTQSPTHLIKTRGQQVTLRCSPKSGHDTVSWYQQALGQGPQFIFQYYEEEERQRGNFPDRFSGHQFPNYSSELNVNALLLGDSALYLCASSYRAGTPYQETQYFGPGTRLLVL.

The rearrangement uses TRBV18 and TRBJ2-1; possible D gene TRBD2, 6 bases. There are 15 residues in the CDR3. Trimming took off 5 bases at V and 0 bases at J, with 11 bases between the two ends. CDR1 and CDR2 from the germline V gene are KGHSH and LQKENI. The CDR3 region has the DNA TGTGCCAGCTCAGATAGGAGGGTCTCCTACAATGAGCAGTTCTTC. Encoded protein: CASSDRRVSYNEQFF.

The rearrangement uses TRBV13 and TRBJ2-3, with a tentative D call TRBD2 (6 bases). Germline CDR1 PRHDT, CDR2 FYEKMQ (reference sequence). V was cut by 2 bases and J by 0 bases, with 9 bases left in between. CDR3 length equals 15 residues. The CDR3 loop is CASSLYGGSTDTQYF. The DNA for the CDR3 is TGTGCCAGCAGCTTATACGGAGGGAGCACAGATACGCAGTATTTT.

V is TRBV20-1 and J is TRBJ1-2; 7 nucleotides match TRBD1. CDR1 and CDR2 (germline): DFQATT, SNEGSKA (reference sequence). The CDR3 totals 12 residues. CDR3 DNA sequence: TGCAGGGCAACGACAGGGAGGAATGGCTACACCTTC. Translated, it gives CRATTGRNGYTF.

The chain links TRBV7-2 to TRBJ2-5; D is possibly TRBD2 (5 bases). V was clipped by 4 bases and J by 4 bases, with 16 bases between them. This CDR3 region has 15 residues. The V gene's germline CDR1 is SGHTA and CDR2 FQGNSA. The CDR3 nucleotides are TGTGCCAGCAGCTCCCGCGGGTCGCGCGGAGAGACCCAGTACTTC. Translating gives CASSSRGSRGETQYF.

This chain uses TRBV20-1 with TRBJ2-1, with 9 bases aligning to TRBD2. The CDR3 runs 16 residues. Germline V gene lookup returns CDR1 DFQATT and CDR2 SNEGSKA (reference sequence). Trimming removed 5 bases from V and 7 bases from J; junction bases left unmatched: 15. The CDR3 reads CSARASGKVGWNEQFF. The CDR3 bases are TGCAGTGCTCGGGCTAGCGGGAAAGTAGGGTGGAATGAGCAGTTCTTC.

The V gene is TRBV6-6, the J gene TRBJ1-5; 11 positions match TRBD1. The V segment lost 8 bases and the J segment 6 bases; nucleotides outside the gene matches: 6. Germline CDR1 is MNHNY and CDR2 is SVGAGI (reference sequence). This CDR3 region has 14 residues. The CDR3 bases are TGTGCCAGCGGCGGACAGGGGGCGGTTCAGCCCCAGCATTTT. Translation gives CASGGQGAVQPQHF.

V is TRBV20-1 and J is TRBJ1-1; TRBD1 is a possible D gene (5 bases). Germline lookup yields CDR1 DFQATT and CDR2 SNEGSKA (reference sequence). CDR3 length equals 13 residues. The V end lost 4 bases, the J end lost 5 bases, and 14 bases lay between the germline ends. CDR3 bases: TGCAGTGCTATCCGGACGGGGGAGACTGAAGCTTTCTTT. This codes for CSAIRTGETEAFF.

This clonotype was seen once. The chain couples TRBV20-1 to TRBJ1-5; D perhaps matches TRBD1 (5 bases). The germline CDR1 and CDR2 sequences are DFQATT and SNEGSKA (reference sequence). CDR3 length equals 15 residues. With 5 bases removed from V and 2 bases from J, the gap between germline ends came to 16 bases. DNA for the CDR3: TGCAGTGCTGGGGGAGTAGGTAGTGGCAATCAGCCCCAGCATTTT. Protein product: CSAGGVGSGNQPQHF.

In this sample, this clonotype turned up a few times. The CDR3 DNA is TGCGCCAGCAGCCAGCCCGGAGGGGCTCCGGGGTATTTT. Its translation: CASSQPGGAPGYF. The rearrangement links TRBV4-1 to TRBJ2-3; D might be TRBD2 (6 bases). V was shortened by 3 bases and J by 14 bases, with 18 bases between the two germline ends. Per the germline V gene, CDR1 is MGHRA and CDR2 is YSYEKL. The CDR3 spans 13 residues.

This chain uses TRBV7-2 with TRBJ1-2, with D perhaps TRBD1 (6 bases). The ends were cut back, 1 base at V and 1 base at J, with 16 bases in the middle. Germline V gene lookup returns CDR1 SGHTA and CDR2 FQGNSA. There are 17 residues in the CDR3. Here the CDR3 DNA reads TGTGCCAGCAGCTTAGGCGGGGGCGCATCCTTTAACTATGGCTACACCTTC. It specifies CASSLGGGASFNYGYTF.

This clonotype has more than one count but fewer than ten. The CDR3 DNA reads as TGTGCCAGCGGACGACAGGGGTACTACGAGCAGTACTTC. Its translation is CASGRQGYYEQYF. This rearrangement joins TRBV6-1 to TRBJ2-7; the match to TRBD1 covers 8 bases. The CDR3 loop spans 13 amino acids. Losses at the gene ends were 8 bases for V and 3 bases for J; bases not matched to a gene: 6. Per the germline V gene, CDR1 is MNHNS and CDR2 is SASEGT.

This clonotype was counted ten times or more. For the CDR3, the DNA is TGTGCCAGCAGTTTAGGAGGGGGCGGAACTGAAGCTTTCTTT. Translation: CASSLGGGGTEAFF. V and J are TRBV12-3 or TRBV12-4 and TRBJ1-1, with 7 bases matching TRBD1. The ends lost 1 base at V and 5 bases at J; junction bases unmatched: 4. This CDR3 comprises 14 residues.

This clonotype was seen just once. No DNA is shown, since the ends of the CDR3 on it are uncertain; the CDR3 is the one TCRdb lists. This chain uses TRBV4-3 with TRBJ2-2; the D call in the table, TRBD1, was not verified against the DNA. Germline CDR1 reads LGHNA; CDR2 reads YSLEER. The CDR3 is 18 amino acids in total, end residues counted. CDR3 sequence reads: CASSPEIPGHLRAGELFF.

The CDR3: CASSPREDGYTF. CDR3 nucleotides: TGTGCCAGCAGTCCGAGGGAGGATGGCTACACCTTC. The chain uses TRBV6-6 and TRBJ1-2; D uncertain. V lost 5 bases and J lost 6, with 10 bases in between. Germline CDR1 reads MNHNY; CDR2 reads SVGAGI (reference sequence). The CDR3 loop spans 12 amino acids.

This sequence joins TRBV20-1 and TRBJ2-7; the match to TRBD1 covers 10 bases. The DNA end is a closer match to TRBJ2-5, so the J assignment may be wrong. The CDR3 totals 13 residues. From germline, CDR1 is DFQATT and CDR2 SNEGSKA (reference sequence). The DNA of the CDR3 is TGCAGTGCTCCGGGACAGGGGAGAGAGACCCAGTACTTC. Translation: CSAPGQGRETQYF.

There are a few counts of this clonotype. V is TRBV18 and J is TRBJ2-5; D remains ambiguous. The CDR3 is 16 amino acids. V was pared by 3 bases and J by 1 base, with 15 bases between. Germline CDR1 and CDR2: KGHSH and LQKENI. This CDR3 reads CASSPGTSSLQETQYF. CDR3 nucleotide sequence: TGTGCCAGCTCACCCGGAACCTCGAGCCTCCAAGAGACCCAGTACTTC.

The V and J genes are TRBV27 and TRBJ2-1; 10 bases map to TRBD2. In germline, CDR1 is MNHEY, CDR2 SMNVEV (reference sequence). The ends lost 8 bases at V and 2 bases at J; junction bases unmatched: 3. The CDR3 has 14 amino acids. The CDR3 nucleotides read TGTGCCAGCGGAGCGGGAGGGCCCTACAATGAGCAGTTCTTC. Its translation: CASGAGGPYNEQFF.

The rearrangement links TRBV20-1 to TRBJ2-2, with 8 bases matching TRBD1. Germline-derived CDR1 and CDR2 are DFQATT and SNEGSKA (reference sequence). The CDR3 totals 15 residues. V dropped 6 bases and J dropped 4; count of bases not matched to a gene: 10. The CDR3 DNA follows: TGCAGTGCCAAAGACAGGGGTACAGGCACCGGGGAGCTGTTTTTT. Residues: CSAKDRGTGTGELFF.

The CDR3 sequence is CSVAGRLISPNEQFF. As DNA, the CDR3 is TGCAGCGTTGCTGGGCGACTCATCTCTCCCAATGAGCAGTTCTTC. This rearrangement joins TRBV29-1 to TRBJ2-1; no clear D. Deletions cut 4 bases from V and 6 bases from J, with 19 bases between. The CDR3 is 15 residues long. From germline, CDR1 is SQVTM and CDR2 ANQGSEA.

This clonotype was seen a handful of times. This chain links TRBV29-1 with TRBJ2-1, with TRBD1 as a possible D gene (6 bases). In germline, CDR1 is SQVTM, CDR2 ANQGSEA. V was shortened by 2 bases and J by 1 base, with 12 bases between the two germline ends. CDR3 length: 15 residues. CDR3 loop: CSVEHPGQSYNEQFF. CDR3 in DNA: TGCAGCGTTGAACATCCCGGACAGTCCTACAATGAGCAGTTCTTC.

This clonotype was seen only a few times. The chain combines TRBV6-6 with TRBJ2-5; 8 bases agree with TRBD2. CDR1 MNHNY and CDR2 SVGAGI come from the germline V gene (reference sequence). The CDR3 loop spans 15 amino acids. V was clipped by 6 bases and J by 5 bases; unmatched bases: 11. The CDR3 protein is CASSHSGTPRETQYF. The DNA for the CDR3 is TGTGCCAGCAGCCATAGCGGGACCCCAAGGGAGACCCAGTACTTC.

CDR3 sequence reads: CASSNTGGGTEAFF. The CDR3 DNA reads as TGTGCCAGCAGCAACACAGGGGGAGGTACTGAAGCTTTCTTT. V usage is TRBV7-9 and J usage is TRBJ1-1, with TRBD1 identical over 8 bases. J was trimmed by 5 bases and V by 5 bases; bases with no gene match: 7. This CDR3 is built from 14 residues. Germline CDR1 reads SEHNR; CDR2 reads FQNEAQ (reference sequence).